The 22 T cell receptor beta chains reported below all come from one sample, sequenced in a study of vaccination effects on CD4 cells after COVID-19. Before any sequencing was done, the ViraFEST assay used viral peptide pools to expand antigen-specific CD4+ T cells. Isolating CD4+ T cells followed ten to eleven days of culture. Participants received two doses of either the BNT162b2 or mRNA-1273 vaccine. Here immunoSEQ multiplex PCR was the method, and the copy in TCRdb shows in-frame clones only, minus some. The table includes tens of thousands of clones, about 80% detected once. No antigen is known for these receptors. The starting material was CD4+ T cells from PBMCs cultured with HCoV-229E spike peptides, obtained after COVID-19 vaccination. Receptors were obtained from a human donor who received a COVID-19 vaccine.

The chain couples TRBV18 to TRBJ2-1; D ambiguous. The germline V gene has CDR1 KGHSH and CDR2 LQKENI. V lost 3 bases, J lost 0 bases, and 9 bases lay in between. The CDR3 spans 15 residues. The DNA of the CDR3 is TGTGCCAGCTCACCGGAAAGTTACTCCTACAATGAGCAGTTCTTC. Translation: CASSPESYSYNEQFF.

The V and J genes are TRBV15 and TRBJ1-2; D call uncertain. The V end was cut by 0 bases, the J end by 4 bases, with 9 bases between. Germline V gives CDR1 LNHNV, CDR2 YYDKDF (reference sequence). This CDR3 is built from 14 residues. The CDR3 nucleotides read TGTGCCACCAGCAGAGATCAGTTTGGCTATGGCTACACCTTC. It encodes CATSRDQFGYGYTF.

The chain combines TRBV5-4 with TRBJ1-3; a possible D gene is TRBD1 (6 bases). CDR3 length equals 16 residues. Trimming left V 4 bases short and J 4 bases short, with 18 bases between. From germline, CDR1 is SGHNT and CDR2 YYREEE (reference sequence). The CDR3 region is CASSVGGGTLGNTIYF. The CDR3 DNA follows: TGTGCCAGCAGCGTTGGAGGGGGGACGTTGGGAAACACCATATATTTT.

The chain is built from TRBV28 and TRBJ1-2; D gene ambiguous. Germline CDR1 MDHEN, CDR2 SYDVKM. The CDR3 spans 12 residues. Deletions cut 6 bases from V and 8 bases from J, with 13 bases between. The CDR3 DNA reads TGTGCCAGCAGCCTTACCATCTTGGGCTACACCTTC. Residues: CASSLTILGYTF.

This rearrangement joins TRBV12-3 or TRBV12-4 to TRBJ1-5; no clear D. The length of the CDR3 is 13 residues. Trimming pared 2 bases from V and 1 base from J, leaving 3 bases between. The CDR3 is CASSLNSNQPQHF. The CDR3 coding sequence is TGTGCCAGCAGTTTAAACAGCAATCAGCCCCAGCATTTT.

The chain combines TRBV7-9 with TRBJ2-3; D ambiguous. With 1 base removed from V and 4 bases from J, the gap between germline ends came to 3 bases. The CDR3 has 12 residues. CDR1 is SEHNR and CDR2 is FQNEAQ in the germline V gene (reference sequence). CDR3: CASSLEADTQYF. Here the CDR3 DNA reads TGTGCCAGCAGCTTAGAGGCAGATACGCAGTATTTT.

This clone has only a few counts. The chain employs TRBV4-1 and TRBJ1-4; D not certain. This CDR3 spans 15 amino acids. Per germline, CDR1 MGHRA and CDR2 YSYEKL. Trimming took 0 bases from V and 3 from J, leaving 8 bases between them. The CDR3 sequence is CASSQDGRPNEKLFF. In nucleotides, the CDR3 is TGCGCCAGCAGCCAAGACGGGCGACCTAATGAAAAACTGTTTTTT.

The V and J genes are TRBV10-1 and TRBJ1-1; D ambiguous. The CDR3 has 15 amino acids. Germline V gives CDR1 WNHNN, CDR2 SYGVQD (reference sequence). V lost 2 bases, J lost 0 bases, and 10 bases lay in between. The CDR3 nucleotides are TGCGCCAGCAGTGAGCGGACCGGAGTGAACACTGAAGCTTTCTTT. Translating it yields CASSERTGVNTEAFF.

This clone was recorded a few times. This chain connects TRBV6-1 to TRBJ1-5, with D uncertain. This CDR3 is built from 14 residues. Germline lookup yields CDR1 MNHNS and CDR2 SASEGT. Trimming removed 1 base at V and 4 bases at J, with 8 bases between. CDR3 loop: CASSEVMVNQPQHF. CDR3 in DNA: TGTGCCAGCAGTGAAGTCATGGTAAATCAGCCCCAGCATTTT.

The genes are TRBV5-4 and TRBJ1-6; D gene uncertain. CDR1 and CDR2 from the germline V gene are SGHNT and YYREEE (reference sequence). The CDR3 has 14 residues. Trimming removed 0 bases at V and 7 bases at J, with 8 bases between. The CDR3 protein is CASSLEVRNSPLHF. The CDR3 nucleotides are TGTGCCAGCAGCTTGGAGGTCCGGAATTCACCCCTCCACTTT.

The rearrangement links TRBV10-3 to TRBJ2-1, with D perhaps assigned TRBD1 or TRBD2 (6 bases each). The germline gives CDR1 ENHRY, CDR2 SYGVKD. Trimming took 0 bases from V and 8 from J, leaving 14 bases between them. The CDR3 sequence is 15 residues long. The CDR3 sequence is CAISESGGLRHEQFF. CDR3 DNA: TGTGCCATCAGTGAGTCGGGGGGCCTTAGGCATGAGCAGTTCTTC.

This chain connects TRBV15 to TRBJ1-4; D remains ambiguous. V gave up 1 base and J gave up 0 bases, with 9 bases separating them. The CDR3 is made up of 16 amino acids. Germline V gives CDR1 LNHNV, CDR2 YYDKDF (reference sequence). CDR3: CATSRVSQATNEKLFF. In DNA form, the CDR3 reads TGTGCCACCAGCAGAGTCAGTCAGGCAACTAATGAAAAACTGTTTTTT.

The chain combines TRBV5-1 with TRBJ1-4; D gene unclear. Per the germline V gene, CDR1 is SGHRS and CDR2 is YFSETQ. The CDR3 has 13 amino acids. Trimming pared 4 bases from V and 5 bases from J, leaving 9 bases between. The CDR3 is CASSEGSNEKLFF. The CDR3 DNA follows: TGCGCCAGCAGCGAGGGATCCAATGAAAAACTGTTTTTT.

This clone was seen once. The V and J genes are TRBV5-1 and TRBJ2-2, with D perhaps being TRBD1 or TRBD2 (5 bases each). Trimming removed 4 bases from V and 5 bases from J, with 18 bases in between. The CDR3 loop spans 16 amino acids. In germline, CDR1 is SGHRS, CDR2 YFSETQ. The CDR3, as DNA: TGCGCCAGCAGCACCGCTTGGGGGAGTCAGACCGGGGAGCTGTTTTTT. This codes for CASSTAWGSQTGELFF. The variable domain in full, completed from reference TRBV5-1 and TRBJ2-2, reads KAGVTQTPRYLIKTRGQQVTLSCSPISGHRSVSWYQQTPGQGLQFLFEYFSETQRNKGNFPGRFSGRQFSNSRSEMNVSTLELGDSALYLCASSTAWGSQTGELFFGEGSRLTVL.

The chain links TRBV5-6 to TRBJ2-5; D is possibly TRBD1 or TRBD2 (5 bases each). Trimming stripped 4 bases from V and 6 bases from J, with 13 bases between. CDR1 SGHDT and CDR2 YYEEEE come from the germline V gene. This CDR3 is built from 13 residues. The CDR3 protein is CASSTSGTQTQYF. CDR3 nucleotide sequence: TGTGCCAGCAGCACCTCCGGGACCCAGACCCAGTACTTC.

This chain uses TRBV10-3 with TRBJ1-2, with unresolved D. Germline V gene data show CDR1 as ENHRY and CDR2 as SYGVKD. V was cut by 2 bases and J by 5 bases, with 15 bases left in between. CDR3 length: 15 amino acids. CDR3 protein: CAISEERRLFYGYTF. The CDR3 coding sequence is TGTGCCATCAGTGAGGAACGGAGGTTATTTTATGGCTACACCTTC.

This rearrangement joins TRBV7-2 to TRBJ2-2; tentatively, D is TRBD1 or TRBD2 (5 bases each). This CDR3 is built from 16 residues. The V gene lost 0 bases and the J gene lost 1 base, with 9 bases spanning the gap. Germline assignment: CDR1 SGHTA and CDR2 FQGNSA. The CDR3 DNA is TGTGCCAGCAGCTTAGCTGGGACCATGAACACCGGGGAGCTGTTTTTT. The encoded protein is CASSLAGTMNTGELFF.

The J gene is TRBJ2-7, the V gene TRBV4-1, with D perhaps matching TRBD2 (5 bases). Trimming pared 4 bases from V and 5 bases from J, leaving 21 bases between. The germline V gene has CDR1 MGHRA and CDR2 YSYEKL. The CDR3 length is 16 residues. CDR3 residues: CASSPRGLATANEQYV. CDR3 nucleotide sequence: TGCGCCAGCAGCCCAAGAGGGCTAGCAACGGCCAACGAGCAGTACGTC.

This sequence joins TRBV10-1 and TRBJ1-1, with D perhaps TRBD1 (5 bases). Looked up from germline, CDR1 is WNHNN and CDR2 is SYGVQD (reference sequence). The CDR3 loop spans 14 amino acids. Deletions cut 2 bases from V and 2 bases from J, with 9 bases between. CDR3 in DNA: TGCGCCAGCAGTGAGCAGGGATTTAACACTGAAGCTTTCTTT. It specifies CASSEQGFNTEAFF.

This clone was counted once. This chain connects TRBV18 to TRBJ2-1; no definite D call. This CDR3 has 12 amino acids. Germline CDR1 KGHSH, CDR2 LQKENI. Trimming removed 3 bases at V and 10 bases at J, with 10 bases between. The chain's CDR3 is CASSPARKEQFF. The DNA of the CDR3 is TGTGCCAGCTCACCGGCGCGGAAGGAGCAGTTCTTC. The variable domain in full, with the rest retrieved from reference TRBV18 and TRBJ2-1, is NAGVMQNPRHLVRRRGQEARLRCSPMKGHSHVYWYRQLPEEGLKFMVYLQKENIIDESGMPKERFSAEFPKEGPSILRIQQVVRGDSAAYFCASSPARKEQFFGPGTRLTVL.

This clone was detected only a few times. This chain links TRBV7-2 with TRBJ1-1, with D uncertain. Germline V lookup: CDR1 SGHTA, CDR2 FQGNSA. V dropped 3 bases and J dropped 5 bases, with 10 bases sitting between them. The CDR3 is made up of 13 amino acids. The CDR3 loop is CASSFDRETEAFF. The CDR3 nucleotides read TGTGCCAGCAGCTTTGATAGGGAAACTGAAGCTTTCTTT.

This clone has a single count. This chain links TRBV5-1 with TRBJ2-3; no reliable D call. Germline CDR1 SGHRS, CDR2 YFSETQ. This CDR3 has 15 residues. V lost 6 bases to trimming and J lost 4 bases, with 18 bases between them. CDR3 in amino acids: CASTLTRRNADTQYF. In DNA, the CDR3 is TGCGCCAGCACCCTAACAAGGCGGAACGCAGATACGCAGTATTTT.